Below are 21 T cell receptor beta chains sequenced from a single sample in a study of shared clonotypes between healthy human individuals. Profiling relied on immunoSEQ multiplex PCR, and the TCRdb table lists in-frame clones only, not all of them. Of 1.5 million to 2.5 million clones in the sample, about 95% were seen once. Positive CCR7 selection of CD45RO-negative cells yielded the naive CD8 cells, and terminally differentiated effector memory CD45RA+ cells were excluded. Sequencing input: naive CD8+ T cells sorted from blood. The receptors derive from a man between 18 and 29 years old in good health.

V is TRBV9 and J is TRBJ2-3, with TRBD2 identical over 10 bases. This CDR3 is 15 amino acids long. Trimming took 6 bases from V and 5 from J; bases not matched to a gene: 9. Germline loops: CDR1 SGDLS, CDR2 YYNGEE. In nucleotides, the CDR3 is TGTGCCAGCAACCCTTGGGTAGCGGGGGGAGATACGCAGTATTTT. It encodes CASNPWVAGGDTQYF.

As for this clone: Other DNA variants within this sample encode the same CDR3. The rearrangement uses TRBV4-1 and TRBJ2-7; 8 positions agree with TRBD1. After removal of 1 base from V and 2 bases from J, the junction contained 7 bases not matched to a gene. The CDR3 is made up of 16 amino acids. Germline V CDR1 and CDR2: MGHRA, YSYEKL. The DNA of the CDR3 is TGCGCCAGCAGCCAAGCCCCGACAGGGGCCACCTACGAGCAGTACTTC. This encodes CASSQAPTGATYEQYF.

The chain has TRBV7-2 and TRBJ2-1; no reliable D call. V lost 6 bases and J 8 bases, leaving 17 bases between the germline ends. The CDR3 loop spans 14 amino acids. Germline V CDR1 and CDR2: SGHTA, FQGNSA. The CDR3 loop reads CASRTPPGTDEQFF. CDR3 nucleotide sequence: TGTGCCAGCAGAACCCCCCCAGGTACCGATGAGCAGTTCTTC.

V usage is TRBV10-2 and J usage is TRBJ2-2, with 7 bases lining up with TRBD1. Unmatched junction bases numbered 11, after V lost 7 bases and J lost 6 bases. The CDR3 consists of 15 residues. The germline V gene encodes CDR1 WSHSY and CDR2 SAAADI. CDR3 bases: TGCGCCAGCACCACCGGGACAGTAGAGTCCGGGGAGCTGTTTTTT. Protein sequence: CASTTGTVESGELFF.

Of note for this clone: The same CDR3 can be traced to other DNA sequences in this sample. V gene TRBV28 combines with J gene TRBJ2-7, with no clear D. V lost 5 bases and J lost 4, with 9 bases in between. The CDR3 length is 12 residues. Germline V lookup: CDR1 MDHEN, CDR2 SYDVKM. CDR3 nucleotides: TGTGCCAGCAGTCCGGACGGTTACGAGCAGTACTTC. Its protein product is CASSPDGYEQYF.

The rearrangement uses TRBV4-2 and TRBJ1-5, with a possible D match to TRBD1 (6 bases). V was cut by 0 bases and J by 5 bases, with 8 bases left in between. Germline assignment: CDR1 LGHNA and CDR2 YNFKEQ. This CDR3 is built from 14 residues. The CDR3 DNA reads as TGTGCCAGCAGCCAAGACGCAGGGGATCAGCCCCAGCATTTT. It codes for CASSQDAGDQPQHF.

The table lists this clone with a count of one. This chain joins TRBV13 and TRBJ2-2, with TRBD2 as a possible D gene (5 bases). This CDR3 comprises 16 residues. Trimming took 4 bases from V and 6 from J, leaving 18 bases between them. Per the germline V gene, CDR1 is PRHDT and CDR2 is FYEKMQ (reference sequence). CDR3 in amino acids: CASSSHPDGRAGELFF. The CDR3 DNA is TGTGCCAGCAGCTCACACCCGGACGGGCGGGCCGGGGAGCTGTTTTTT. Using reference TRBV13 and TRBJ2-2 for the parts outside the CDR3, the full variable domain is AAGVIQSPRHLIKEKRETATLKCYPIPRHDTVYWYQQGPGQDPQFLISFYEKMQSDKGSIPDRFSAQQFSDYHSELNMSSLELGDSALYFCASSSHPDGRAGELFFGEGSRLTVL.

This clone has only a few counts. V and J are TRBV4-2 and TRBJ1-3, with no clear D. The length of the CDR3 is 12 residues. Trimming took 0 bases from V and 4 from J, leaving 1 base between them. Germline V CDR1 and CDR2: LGHNA, YNFKEQ. The CDR3 sequence: CASSQEGNTIYF. CDR3 coding DNA: TGTGCCAGCAGCCAAGAAGGAAACACCATATATTTT.

The chain couples TRBV5-4 to TRBJ2-7, with D perhaps matching TRBD2 (6 bases). CDR3 length: 16 residues. The germline V and J ends were trimmed by 4 bases and 1 base, with 18 bases remaining between them. Germline V CDR1 and CDR2: SGHNT, YYREEE (reference sequence). The chain's CDR3 is CASSIGTLPNSYEQYF. CDR3 bases: TGTGCCAGCAGCATAGGGACTTTACCAAATTCCTACGAGCAGTACTTC.

The V call is TRBV18, the J call TRBJ2-2, with TRBD1 identical over 7 bases. From germline, CDR1 is KGHSH and CDR2 LQKENI. This CDR3 contains 15 residues. With 0 bases clipped from V and 8 bases from J, the junction kept 6 bases outside the gene matches. The CDR3 sequence is CASSPPTGTRGELFF. The DNA for the CDR3 is TGTGCCAGCTCACCACCGACAGGGACAAGGGGGGAGCTGTTTTTT.

The genes are TRBV6-1 and TRBJ1-6; 8 bases match TRBD1. The CDR3 totals 14 residues. J was trimmed by 6 bases and V by 7 bases; bases with no gene match: 5. In germline, CDR1 is MNHNS, CDR2 SASEGT. CDR3 protein: CASTYTGGNSPLHF. Here the CDR3 DNA reads TGTGCCAGCACGTATACAGGGGGTAATTCACCCCTCCACTTT.

This rearrangement joins TRBV4-1 to TRBJ2-7; 8 nucleotides match TRBD2. With 5 bases clipped from V and 5 bases from J, the junction kept 11 bases outside the gene matches. CDR3 length equals 15 residues. Per the germline V gene, CDR1 is MGHRA and CDR2 is YSYEKL. CDR3 sequence: CASSYVAGSKDEQYF. The CDR3 DNA follows: TGCGCCAGCAGCTACGTAGCGGGAAGTAAGGACGAGCAGTACTTC.

This rearrangement joins TRBV7-9 to TRBJ1-6; D is unresolved. CDR3 size: 12 residues. In germline, CDR1 is SEHNR, CDR2 FQNEAQ (reference sequence). V gave up 2 bases and J gave up 10 bases, with 6 bases separating them. The CDR3 nucleotides are TGTGCCAGCAGCTTATTAGAGTCACCCCTCCACTTT. Translated, it gives CASSLLESPLHF.

The chain employs TRBV12-5 and TRBJ1-1, with 7 bases aligning to TRBD1. Germline V gene data show CDR1 as LGHNT and CDR2 as FRNRAP. The CDR3 consists of 14 residues. J gave up 5 bases and V 1 base, and 4 bases lay outside the gene matches. The CDR3 DNA reads as TGTGCTAGTGGTTTGGAGGGGGCCGGAACTGAAGCTTTCTTT. Translated: CASGLEGAGTEAFF. Together with reference TRBV12-5 and TRBJ1-1, the CDR3 gives the full variable domain: DARVTQTPRHKVTEMGQEVTMRCQPILGHNTVFWYRQTMMQGLELLAYFRNRAPLDDSGMPKDRFSAEMPDATLATLKIQPSEPRDSAVYFCASGLEGAGTEAFFGQGTRLTVV.

The V and J genes are TRBV5-1 and TRBJ2-7, with D possibly being TRBD1 (5 bases). This CDR3 contains 13 residues. Germline V gene lookup returns CDR1 SGHRS and CDR2 YFSETQ. The germline V and J ends were trimmed by 0 bases and 5 bases, with 9 bases remaining between them. The CDR3 DNA follows: TGCGCCAGCAGCTTGGACAGGACCCACGAGCAGTACTTC. It encodes CASSLDRTHEQYF.

V usage is TRBV30 and J usage is TRBJ2-1; D perhaps matches TRBD2 (7 bases). The germline CDR1 and CDR2 sequences are GTSNPN and SVGIG (reference sequence). This CDR3 is built from 14 residues. Trimming left V 1 base short and J 4 bases short, with 11 bases between. The CDR3 protein is CAWSEGDYYNEQFF. Here the CDR3 DNA reads TGTGCCTGGAGTGAGGGGGACTATTACAATGAGCAGTTCTTC.

The rearrangement links TRBV9 to TRBJ2-3; D call uncertain. V lost 0 bases and J lost 5, with 13 bases in between. The germline CDR1 and CDR2 sequences are SGDLS and YYNGEE. The CDR3 has 15 amino acids. The CDR3 nucleotides read TGTGCCAGCAGCGTAGGAGGAAACGAAGGAGATACGCAGTATTTT. Translation: CASSVGGNEGDTQYF.

The chain is built from TRBV6-5 and TRBJ2-7, with D maybe TRBD2 (6 bases). Germline values: CDR1 MNHEY, CDR2 SVGAGI. The CDR3 has 14 amino acids. V lost 8 bases and J 1 base, leaving 15 bases between the germline ends. DNA for the CDR3: TGTGCCAGCTCAGACGGGACTGATTCCTACGAGCAGTACTTC. It yields the protein CASSDGTDSYEQYF.

This clone was found once. The CDR3: CASSSSAVSYEQYF. As DNA, the CDR3 is TGTGCCAGCAGCTCCTCAGCCGTCTCCTACGAGCAGTACTTC. The chain joins TRBV5-6 to TRBJ2-7; D gene unclear. The germline V gene encodes CDR1 SGHDT and CDR2 YYEEEE. This CDR3 is built from 14 residues. V lost 3 bases and J lost 0, with 10 bases in between.

The chain uses TRBV15 and TRBJ1-1; TRBD1 matches at 9 bases. CDR1 LNHNV and CDR2 YYDKDF come from the germline V gene (reference sequence). The J segment lost 2 bases and the V segment lost 6 bases, leaving 4 bases of the junction unmatched. CDR3 length equals 14 residues. CDR3 sequence (DNA): TGTGCCACCAGGTTACAGGGGGCAAACACTGAAGCTTTCTTT. This sequence encodes CATRLQGANTEAFF.

V usage is TRBV27 and J usage is TRBJ2-7; no definite D call. Germline CDR1 and CDR2: MNHEY and SMNVEV (reference sequence). There are 13 residues in the CDR3. Between the trimmed V and J ends, which lost 3 bases and 0 bases, there was a span of 6 bases. The CDR3 nucleotides are TGTGCCAGCAGTTTGCACTTCTCCTACGAGCAGTACTTC. It is translated as CASSLHFSYEQYF.